Shown below are 25 T cell receptor beta chains from a single sample sequenced in a study of T cells in Graves' hyperthyroidism and ophthalmopathy (dated by TCRdb to the late 2010s). Libraries were made using multiplex PCR. The sequencing machine was an Illumina HiSeq 2000. Amplification of TCR beta CDR3 regions was carried out from RNA transcripts. For the first round of RT-PCR on the TCR CDR3, the HTBI primer set was used together with the Qiagen OneStep RT-PCR kit. TCRdb trimmed public reads at Q25 via fastp, called clones via MiXCR and kept in-frame beta chains. Every distinct CDR3 protein forms one entry, paired with its most common genes and DNA. Within this sample are 600,000 to 650,000 distinct CDR3 sequences, with less than 25% of them counted one time only. In total, the top ten clones hold 30% to 40% of the sample. Material for sequencing was blood. The origin of the receptors is a man aged 25 to 40 with Graves' ophthalmopathy.

This clonotype was recorded a few times. The chain joins TRBV4-3 to TRBJ2-5; TRBD1 is a possible D gene (6 bases). The germline V and J ends were trimmed by 0 bases and 5 bases, with 13 bases remaining between them. This CDR3 has 15 residues. The V gene's germline CDR1 is LGHNA and CDR2 YSLEER. In DNA, the CDR3 is TGCGCCAGCAGCCAAGACGTTTGGACAGTCGAGACCCAGTACTTC. Translating gives CASSQDVWTVETQYF.

Ten or more counts support this clonotype. The chain uses TRBV5-1 and TRBJ1-1; no reliable D call. Trimming cost V 2 bases and J 1 base, with 9 bases left between them. Germline lookup yields CDR1 SGHRS and CDR2 YFSETQ. The length of the CDR3 is 14 residues. The CDR3 DNA reads TGCGCCAGCAGCTTAGACCTAGGGAACACTGAAGCTTTCTTT. Translating it yields CASSLDLGNTEAFF.

The table lists this clonotype with many counts. The chain joins TRBV2 to TRBJ1-2, with D possibly matching TRBD1 (6 bases). The CDR3 sequence is 14 residues long. Trimming took 3 bases from V and 2 from J, leaving 10 bases between them. Germline-derived CDR1 and CDR2 are SNHLY and FYNNEI. CDR3 coding DNA: TGTGCCAGCAGTGATGAGGACAGCAACTATGGCTACACCTTC. Translation gives CASSDEDSNYGYTF.

This clonotype has a handful of counts. This rearrangement joins TRBV19 to TRBJ2-3, with D possibly TRBD2 on 5 matching bases. The CDR3 consists of 16 residues. The germline CDR1 and CDR2 sequences are LNHDA and SQIVND (reference sequence). V was pared by 7 bases and J by 0 bases, with 17 bases between. The chain's CDR3 is CASTLRSGGSTDTQYF. The CDR3 region has the DNA TGTGCCAGTACTCTCCGATCAGGAGGAAGCACAGATACGCAGTATTTT. Together with reference TRBV19 and TRBJ2-3, the CDR3 gives the full variable domain: DGGITQSPKYLFRKEGQNVTLSCEQNLNHDAMYWYRQDPGQGLRLIYYSQIVNDFQKGDIAEGYSVSREKKESFPLTVTSAQKNPTAFYLCASTLRSGGSTDTQYFGPGTRLTVL.

This chain joins TRBV7-9 and TRBJ2-1; 7 bases line up with TRBD2. The germline CDR1 and CDR2 sequences are SEHNR and FQNEAQ (reference sequence). The CDR3 is made up of 14 amino acids. Unmatched junction bases numbered 5, after V lost 7 bases and J lost 2 bases. The DNA of the CDR3 is TGTGCCAGCACCGGGGGAGGGCCCTACAATGAGCAGTTCTTC. Residues: CASTGGGPYNEQFF.

In its sample, this clonotype was seen a few times. This rearrangement joins TRBV5-1 to TRBJ1-1; 8 positions agree with TRBD1. The germline V gene has CDR1 SGHRS and CDR2 YFSETQ. After removal of 4 bases from V and 5 bases from J, the junction contained 10 bases not matched to a gene. This CDR3 is built from 15 residues. The CDR3 region is CASSKTTGDRTEAFF. In DNA form, the CDR3 reads TGCGCCAGCAGCAAAACGACAGGGGATCGGACTGAAGCTTTCTTT.

This clonotype was detected a few times. V and J are TRBV28 and TRBJ1-2; 7 nucleotides align to TRBD1. The germline V gene encodes CDR1 MDHEN and CDR2 SYDVKM. With V trimmed by 10 bases and J by 4 bases, 6 bases remained unmatched. This CDR3 comprises 12 residues. The chain's CDR3 is CATLQGTYGYTF. CDR3 DNA sequence: TGTGCCACTCTACAGGGGACCTATGGCTACACCTTC.

There are many counts of this clonotype. This chain uses TRBV6-1 with TRBJ2-2; tentatively, D is TRBD2 (6 bases). V gave up 9 bases and J gave up 0 bases, with 8 bases separating them. Germline V gene sequence: CDR1 MNHNS, CDR2 SASEGT. The CDR3 totals 13 residues. The CDR3 sequence: CASSGANTGELFF. In DNA, the CDR3 is TGTGCCAGTAGCGGCGCGAACACCGGGGAGCTGTTTTTT.

The chain has TRBV7-9 and TRBJ2-2, with D perhaps assigned TRBD1 or TRBD2 (5 bases each). The CDR3 is made up of 17 amino acids. Trimming removed 1 base from V and 6 bases from J, with 18 bases in between. CDR1 and CDR2 (germline): SEHNR, FQNEAQ (reference sequence). The chain's CDR3 is CASSLVPGTIHPGELFF. The CDR3 nucleotides read TGTGCCAGCAGCTTAGTTCCAGGGACGATCCACCCCGGGGAGCTGTTTTTT.

This clonotype occurred many times. The V and J genes are TRBV18 and TRBJ1-1, with D perhaps TRBD1 (5 bases). Germline values: CDR1 KGHSH, CDR2 LQKENI. V lost 0 bases and J 5 bases, leaving 13 bases between the germline ends. This CDR3 contains 15 residues. CDR3 coding DNA: TGTGCCAGCTCACCACCAATAACCGCAGGGACTGAAGCTTTCTTT. This encodes CASSPPITAGTEAFF.

J is TRBJ2-7 and V is TRBV30; TRBD1 might be the D (6 bases). Germline CDR1 reads GTSNPN; CDR2 reads SVGIG (reference sequence). The V end was cut by 3 bases, the J end by 3 bases, with 18 bases between. The CDR3 totals 15 residues. For the CDR3, the DNA is TGTGCCTGGAGGACCGCGACGGACAGTAACTACGAGCAGTACTTC. Its protein product is CAWRTATDSNYEQYF.

The J gene is TRBJ2-3, the V gene TRBV6-1; the D is unclear. Trimming removed 4 bases at V and 0 bases at J, with 11 bases between. The CDR3 totals 15 residues. Germline CDR1 is MNHNS and CDR2 is SASEGT. The CDR3 DNA follows: TGTGCCAGCAGTGTCGACTGGCATAGCACAGATACGCAGTATTTT. It codes for CASSVDWHSTDTQYF.

This clonotype has just a few counts. The CDR3 region has the DNA TGCAGTGCTAGGCCCACCCTAGCGGGAAGGATCAATGAGCAGTTCTTC. This codes for CSARPTLAGRINEQFF. V usage is TRBV20-1 and J usage is TRBJ2-1, with 9 bases lining up with TRBD2. The CDR3 length is 16 residues. V lost 3 bases to trimming and J lost 6 bases; unmatched junction nucleotides: 12. Germline V CDR1 and CDR2: DFQATT, SNEGSKA (reference sequence).

This clonotype occurred many times. The chain links TRBV2 to TRBJ1-4, with a weak D call TRBD1 (5 bases). This CDR3 has 14 residues. Trimming removed 6 bases from V and 10 bases from J, with 18 bases in between. Germline loops: CDR1 SNHLY, CDR2 FYNNEI. CDR3 sequence (DNA): TGTGCCAGCAGACCCGGGACTTCTGGGGGAAAACTGTTTTTT. Protein: CASRPGTSGGKLFF.

The chain is built from TRBV5-1 and TRBJ2-1; 11 bases line up with TRBD2. Germline V gene sequence: CDR1 SGHRS, CDR2 YFSETQ. V gave up 4 bases and J gave up 7 bases; unmatched junction bases: 4. There are 14 residues in the CDR3. CDR3 sequence: CASSHRTSGNEQFF. DNA for the CDR3: TGCGCCAGCAGCCACCGGACTAGCGGGAATGAGCAGTTCTTC.

A few counts support this clonotype. V usage is TRBV12-3 or TRBV12-4 and J usage is TRBJ2-2, with D uncertain. Trimming took 6 bases from V and 5 from J, leaving 10 bases between them. CDR3 length: 13 residues. The CDR3 DNA reads TGTGCCAGCAGCCTACTGGAGACCGGGGAGCTGTTTTTT. Translating gives CASSLLETGELFF.

This clonotype was recorded a few times. This sequence joins TRBV18 and TRBJ2-7; D possibly corresponds to TRBD2 (6 bases). Germline loops: CDR1 KGHSH, CDR2 LQKENI. The V gene lost 5 bases and the J gene lost 3 bases, with 11 bases spanning the gap. CDR3 length: 13 residues. The CDR3 DNA reads TGTGCCAGCTCAGGGGCTAGCGTCTACGAGCAGTACTTC. Translated, it gives CASSGASVYEQYF.

This clonotype was seen a handful of times. The J gene is TRBJ1-2, the V gene TRBV6-5; D possibly corresponds to TRBD1 (6 bases). CDR3 size: 15 residues. Looked up from germline, CDR1 is MNHEY and CDR2 is SVGAGI. Trimming took off 0 bases at V and 4 bases at J, with 12 bases between the two ends. The CDR3 DNA is TGTGCCAGCAGTTACTCGTCCAGACAGGTCTATGGCTACACCTTC. This sequence encodes CASSYSSRQVYGYTF.

The chain carries TRBV9 and TRBJ2-1; 8 nucleotides match TRBD2. V gave up 4 bases and J gave up 2 bases; unmatched junction bases: 8. The CDR3 runs to 16 residues. Germline CDR1 SGDLS, CDR2 YYNGEE. The CDR3 DNA sequence: TGTGCCAGCAGCATGGCGGGAGGTCTAACCTACAATGAGCAGTTCTTC. Translation gives CASSMAGGLTYNEQFF. Combining the CDR3 with reference TRBV9 and TRBJ2-1 gives the whole variable domain DSGVTQTPKHLITATGQRVTLRCSPRSGDLSVYWYQQSLDQGLQFLIQYYNGEERAKGNILERFSAQQFPDLHSELNLSSLELGDSALYFCASSMAGGLTYNEQFFGPGTRLTVL.

V is TRBV20-1 and J is TRBJ1-5, with TRBD1 matching 9 bases. This CDR3 contains 16 residues. CDR1 and CDR2 from the germline V gene are DFQATT and SNEGSKA (reference sequence). V lost 5 bases and J lost 2; bases outside the gene matches: 10. CDR3 protein: CSARDRGEGGNQPQHF. DNA of the CDR3: TGCAGTGCTCGCGACAGGGGGGAGGGGGGCAATCAGCCCCAGCATTTT.

In DNA form, the CDR3 reads TGCAGCGTTGGTTTACGGGACAGCTCTCTCTCTGGGGCCAACGTCCTGACTTTC. Translating gives CSVGLRDSSLSGANVLTF. The chain links TRBV29-1 to TRBJ2-6, with 7 positions matching TRBD1. Trimming removed 4 bases from V and 0 bases from J; junction bases left unmatched: 12. Germline values: CDR1 SQVTM, CDR2 ANQGSEA. This CDR3 is 18 amino acids long.

The chain is built from TRBV27 and TRBJ2-1; tentative D call: TRBD2 (6 bases). CDR1 is MNHEY and CDR2 is SMNVEV in the germline V gene (reference sequence). V gave up 2 bases and J gave up 7 bases, with 12 bases separating them. The CDR3 has 14 residues. In DNA form, the CDR3 reads TGTGCCAGCAGTTTACCGGGAGAAGGGAATGAGCAGTTCTTC. As protein: CASSLPGEGNEQFF.

The V and J genes are TRBV11-2 and TRBJ1-4, with D perhaps matching TRBD1 (5 bases). Trimming removed 5 bases at V and 3 bases at J, with 13 bases between. CDR3 length: 15 residues. The germline gives CDR1 SGHAT, CDR2 FQNNGV. CDR3 DNA: TGTGCCAGCAGCGGCCCCCGGGGGGCTAATGAAAAACTGTTTTTT. It encodes CASSGPRGANEKLFF.

This clonotype occurred a few times. Here the CDR3 reads CASSEGGGVYGYTF. Written as DNA, the CDR3 is TGTGCCAGCAGTGAGGGAGGGGGCGTTTATGGCTACACCTTC. The chain joins TRBV6-1 to TRBJ1-2; 7 bases map to TRBD1. CDR1 is MNHNS and CDR2 is SASEGT in the germline V gene. CDR3 length equals 14 residues. Germline trimming cut 3 bases from V and 5 bases from J; bases unmatched to any gene: 6.

This clonotype was seen a few times. J is TRBJ2-7 and V is TRBV7-9; D is possibly TRBD2 (5 bases). Germline CDR1 is SEHNR and CDR2 is FQNEAQ (reference sequence). This CDR3 contains 14 residues. The V end lost 3 bases, the J end lost 1 base, and 10 bases lay between the germline ends. Written as DNA, the CDR3 is TGTGCCAGCAGCTTCGGATGGGAGTCCTACGAGCAGTACTTC. This codes for CASSFGWESYEQYF.